Shown below are 27 T cell receptor beta chains from a single sample sequenced in a study of T cells in Graves' hyperthyroidism and ophthalmopathy. The investigators amplified TCR beta CDR3 regions from RNA transcripts. Carried out on the TCR CDR3, a first-round RT-PCR used the HTBI primer set. Via MiXCR, TCRdb re-called the multiplex PCR reads, giving one row per CDR3 protein. The data show about 59,000 distinct CDR3 sequences, approximately 53% seen once. Sequenced material: blood. The receptors come from a woman in her sixties or seventies with Graves' ophthalmopathy.

The gene calls are TRBV20-1 and TRBJ2-7; the match to TRBD2 covers 10 bases. After removal of 7 bases from V and 4 bases from J, the junction contained 1 base not matched to a gene. The CDR3 runs 11 residues. Germline values: CDR1 DFQATT, CDR2 SNEGSKA (reference sequence). CDR3 sequence: CSGTSGYEQYF. The DNA for the CDR3 is TGCAGTGGGACTAGCGGTTACGAGCAGTACTTC.

The V gene is TRBV10-3, the J gene TRBJ2-7; 9 bases are a match to TRBD1. Losses at the gene ends were 4 bases for V and 3 bases for J; bases not matched to a gene: 4. CDR3 length: 14 amino acids. Germline CDR1 ENHRY, CDR2 SYGVKD. The CDR3 nucleotides are TGTGCCATCAGTGGGGGACAGGGATTCTACGAGCAGTACTTC. Protein sequence: CAISGGQGFYEQYF.

The rearrangement links TRBV12-3 or TRBV12-4 to TRBJ1-5; D is unclear. V was pared by 5 bases and J by 3 bases, with 20 bases between. The CDR3 runs 17 residues. The CDR3 DNA follows: TGTGCCAGCAGTCCACCGCGGGCAGGCCTTAACAATCAGCCCCAGCATTTT. This codes for CASSPPRAGLNNQPQHF.

The chain links TRBV2 to TRBJ1-5, with 12 bases that match TRBD1. V shed 6 bases, J shed 3 bases, and the junction held 9 bases outside the gene matches. CDR3 length: 17 residues. Germline-derived CDR1 and CDR2 are SNHLY and FYNNEI. CDR3 nucleotide sequence: TGTGCCAGCAGATCGAGGGACAGGGGGCTCTTCAATCAGCCCCAGCATTTT. This encodes CASRSRDRGLFNQPQHF.

This clonotype has a count of ten or more. The gene calls are TRBV4-1 and TRBJ2-7; maybe TRBD1 (5 bases). Trimming took off 1 base at V and 4 bases at J, with 17 bases between the two ends. Germline V gives CDR1 MGHRA, CDR2 YSYEKL. The CDR3 contains 16 residues. The CDR3 reads CASSQVSGRVEYEQYF. The CDR3 DNA sequence: TGCGCCAGCAGCCAAGTCAGTGGCAGGGTTGAGTACGAGCAGTACTTC.

This chain joins TRBV29-1 and TRBJ2-3; TRBD2 aligns across 7 bases. There are 15 residues in the CDR3. V lost 3 bases and J lost 1; bases outside the gene matches: 7. CDR1 and CDR2 (germline): SQVTM, ANQGSEA. CDR3 in DNA: TGCAGCGTTGATCGCGGGAGAGGGGGCACAGATACGCAGTATTTT. Protein: CSVDRGRGGTDTQYF.

There are many counts of this clonotype. The chain is built from TRBV6-1 and TRBJ2-3; TRBD2 matches 7 bases. Unmatched junction bases numbered 12, after V lost 8 bases and J lost 4 bases. Germline loops: CDR1 MNHNS, CDR2 SASEGT. The CDR3 extends over 15 amino acids. This chain's CDR3 is CASPDSPAGSDTQYF. In DNA, the CDR3 is TGTGCCAGCCCAGACAGCCCAGCGGGATCAGATACGCAGTATTTT.

The chain combines TRBV10-3 with TRBJ2-1; D unresolved. Trimming pared 2 bases from V and 13 bases from J, leaving 0 bases between. Germline values: CDR1 ENHRY, CDR2 SYGVKD. This CDR3 region has 8 residues. Here the CDR3 reads CAISEQFF. In DNA, the CDR3 is TGTGCCATCAGTGAGCAGTTCTTC.

In the case of this clonotype: A much bigger clone sits one base away, suggesting this may be a read error. The chain recombines TRBV5-1 with TRBJ2-5; either TRBD1 or TRBD2 may supply D (6 bases each). Germline loops: CDR1 SGHRS, CDR2 YFSETQ. CDR3 length: 13 residues. The CDR3 is CASSLRGVEAQYF. The CDR3 DNA is TGCGCCAGCAGCTTGAGGGGGGTAGAGGCCCAGTACTTC.

The rearrangement uses TRBV6-5 and TRBJ1-2; weak D call: TRBD1 (6 bases). The CDR3 sequence is 13 residues long. Trimming removed 5 bases at V and 6 bases at J, with 13 bases between. From germline, CDR1 is MNHEY and CDR2 SVGAGI. CDR3 bases: TGTGCCAGCAGTCACGGGGGCGCACATGGCTACACCTTC. Translated: CASSHGGAHGYTF.

This clonotype was seen at least ten times. The chain links TRBV3-1 to TRBJ2-7, with unresolved D. The germline V gene has CDR1 LGHDT and CDR2 YNNKEL (reference sequence). Trimming cost V 0 bases and J 4 bases, with 13 bases left between them. The CDR3 is 15 residues long. The CDR3 region is CASSQEIGRMYEQYF. The DNA for the CDR3 is TGTGCCAGCAGCCAAGAAATCGGTAGAATGTACGAGCAGTACTTC.

The chain is built from TRBV7-3 and TRBJ1-6, with no clear D. This CDR3 region has 16 residues. Germline V lookup: CDR1 SGHTA, CDR2 FQGTGA. Trimming pared 1 base from V and 6 bases from J, leaving 13 bases between. The CDR3 reads CASSLMGSTVNSPLHF. Written as DNA, the CDR3 is TGTGCCAGCAGCTTAATGGGGTCCACGGTTAATTCACCCCTCCACTTT.

The chain links TRBV20-1 to TRBJ1-5; no reliable D call. The CDR3 totals 12 residues. CDR1 and CDR2 from the germline V gene are DFQATT and SNEGSKA (reference sequence). CDR3 nucleotides: TGCAGCGCCCGACGGGGAGCGCAGCCCCAGCATTTT. It is translated as CSARRGAQPQHF.

This clonotype was seen at least ten times. CDR3: CASSPQVRGLSEKLFF. In nucleotides, the CDR3 is TGCGCCAGCAGCCCACAAGTTCGGGGTTTGAGTGAAAAACTGTTTTTT. This sequence joins TRBV5-1 and TRBJ1-4; D unclear. The V end was cut by 4 bases, the J end by 7 bases, with 20 bases between. The CDR3 covers 16 residues. Germline V CDR1 and CDR2: SGHRS, YFSETQ.

The genes are TRBV9 and TRBJ2-1, with a tentative D call TRBD1 (6 bases). The J call may be in error: the DNA end matches TRBJ2-7 better. This CDR3 has 13 amino acids. Looked up from germline, CDR1 is SGDLS and CDR2 is YYNGEE. The CDR3 nucleotides read TGTGCCAGCAGCGGGGACAAATCCTACGAGCAGTACTTC. Its protein product is CASSGDKSYEQYF.

The genes are TRBV29-1 and TRBJ1-5, with 10 bases that match TRBD1. From germline, CDR1 is SQVTM and CDR2 ANQGSEA. This CDR3 contains 16 residues. The V segment lost 8 bases and the J segment 0 bases; nucleotides outside the gene matches: 10. Here the CDR3 reads CSLASRTGGSNQPQHF. In DNA form, the CDR3 reads TGCAGCTTAGCGTCAAGGACAGGGGGTAGCAATCAGCCCCAGCATTTT.

The gene calls are TRBV19 and TRBJ2-7; 9 bases fit TRBD1. The CDR3 consists of 14 residues. The V gene end was trimmed by 9 bases and the J gene end by 2 bases; junction bases not matched to a gene: 8. Germline V gene data show CDR1 as LNHDA and CDR2 as SQIVND (reference sequence). The CDR3 DNA is TGTGCCAGCAACAGGGGGCAAAGCCCCTACGAGCAGTACTTC. Its translation is CASNRGQSPYEQYF.

The genes are TRBV20-1 and TRBJ2-7; D tentatively reads TRBD1 or TRBD2 (5 bases each). Germline V gives CDR1 DFQATT, CDR2 SNEGSKA (reference sequence). The CDR3 consists of 14 residues. V dropped 7 bases and J dropped 7 bases, with 23 bases sitting between them. The CDR3, as DNA: TGCAGTGTCCAGGGAAGGAACGGGGCGCGAGAGCAGTACTTC. It yields the protein CSVQGRNGAREQYF.

On this clonotype: A read error may account for a junction end that differs from germline. J is TRBJ1-2 and V is TRBV5-5; no clear D. This CDR3 has 13 amino acids. CDR1 SGHKS and CDR2 YYEKEE come from the germline V gene (reference sequence). CDR3 DNA: TGTACCAGCAGACCTCCCTCGAATTATGGCTACACCTTC. Translated: CTSRPPSNYGYTF.

The J gene is TRBJ1-5, the V gene TRBV24-1; D is ambiguous. Germline assignment: CDR1 KGHDR and CDR2 SFDVKD. Trimming stripped 9 bases from V and 6 bases from J, with 14 bases between. CDR3 length equals 13 residues. In DNA, the CDR3 is TGTGCCACCCAAGGAACGGGGAGTCAGCCCCAGCATTTT. Protein: CATQGTGSQPQHF.

The chain links TRBV7-3 to TRBJ1-1; D is undetermined. The V end lost 5 bases, the J end lost 1 base, and 8 bases lay between the germline ends. The CDR3 length is 13 residues. Germline values: CDR1 SGHTA, CDR2 FQGTGA. In DNA form, the CDR3 reads TGTGCCAGCAGCGCAGGAGCGAACACTGAAGCTTTCTTT. Translation: CASSAGANTEAFF.

J is TRBJ2-6 and V is TRBV20-1; D uncertain. V was clipped by 1 base and J by 4 bases, with 5 bases between them. This CDR3 spans 13 amino acids. CDR1 and CDR2 (germline): DFQATT, SNEGSKA (reference sequence). The CDR3 region is CSARGGGANVLTF. The CDR3 DNA reads TGCAGTGCTAGAGGTGGGGGGGCCAACGTCCTGACTTTC.

This clonotype was counted at least ten times. The V and J genes are TRBV5-1 and TRBJ2-7, with 12 bases that match TRBD2. The V and J ends lost 2 bases and 2 bases, in that order; junction bases with no gene match: 2. The CDR3 sequence is 15 residues long. CDR1 and CDR2 (germline): SGHRS, YFSETQ. In DNA, the CDR3 is TGCGCCAGCAGCTTCCTAGCGGGAGGGCCCTACGAGCAGTACTTC. Amino acid sequence: CASSFLAGGPYEQYF.

As to this clonotype: This sequence may be a read error, since a much larger clone differs from it by one base. This rearrangement joins TRBV18 to TRBJ2-5; 7 bases align to TRBD2. CDR3 size: 15 residues. The germline gives CDR1 KGHSH, CDR2 LQKENI. CDR3 sequence reads: CASSPRSGNQETQNF. The CDR3 bases are TGTGCCAGCTCACCCAGAAGCGGGAACCAAGAGACCCAGAACTTC.

V usage is TRBV10-3 and J usage is TRBJ2-2; tentative D call: TRBD1 (8 bases). CDR3 length: 15 residues. CDR1 and CDR2 (germline): ENHRY, SYGVKD. Between the trimmed V and J ends, which lost 10 bases and 1 base, there was a span of 16 bases. This CDR3 reads CASSGGQVNTGELFF. As DNA, the CDR3 is TGTGCCAGCTCGGGGGGACAGGTGAACACCGGGGAGCTGTTTTTT.

Concerning this clonotype: One end of the junction fails to match germline, which may point to a read error. The chain carries TRBV7-9 and TRBJ1-1; a possible D gene is TRBD1 (5 bases). Looked up from germline, CDR1 is SEHNR and CDR2 is FQNEAQ (reference sequence). The CDR3 runs 13 residues. The CDR3 sequence is CASSSRGVTEAFF. CDR3 nucleotide sequence: TGTGCCAGCAGCTCCCGGGGGGTTACTGAAGCTTTCTTC.

The chain uses TRBV12-3 or TRBV12-4 and TRBJ1-3; D possibly corresponds to TRBD1 (5 bases). The CDR3 is 15 amino acids. Between the trimmed V and J ends, which lost 5 bases and 0 bases, there was a span of 11 bases. The CDR3 DNA sequence: TGTGCCAGCAGTACCAGACAGAGCTCTGGAAACACCATATATTTT. Encoded protein: CASSTRQSSGNTIYF.